This entry lists 22 T cell receptor beta chains sequenced from one sample in a study of T cells in Graves' hyperthyroidism and ophthalmopathy (dated by TCRdb to about 2019). The library was built by means of multiplex PCR. The data were produced on an Illumina HiSeq 2000. TCR beta CDR3 regions were amplified from RNA transcripts. A first-round RT-PCR of the TCR CDR3 used the HTBI primer set with the Qiagen OneStep RT-PCR kit. The raw public data were reprocessed by TCRdb itself: fastp quality trimming at Q25, MiXCR clonotype calling, in-frame beta chains only. Each CDR3 protein gets just one entry, which takes the most common genes and DNA from the rows behind it. The sample table shows 600,000 to 800,000 distinct CDR3 sequences, and roughly a third are seen once. The top ten clones comprise 31% of the sample. What was sequenced was blood. All receptors derive from a woman in her thirties or forties with Graves' hyperthyroidism.

In the case of this clonotype: This may be a read error, as it is one base from a much larger clone. The V and J genes are TRBV5-4 and TRBJ1-2, with D possibly matching TRBD1 (6 bases). Germline CDR1 is SGHNT and CDR2 is YYREEE (reference sequence). V dropped 6 bases and J dropped 2 bases, with 11 bases sitting between them. The CDR3 length is 13 residues. For the CDR3, the DNA is TGTGCCAGCAATGAACAGGGAAACTATGGCTACACCTTC. It specifies CASNEQGNYGYTF.

The rearrangement joins TRBV19 to TRBJ1-1; the D is unclear. Trimming shortened V by 5 bases and J by 4 bases, and 11 bases separated the two germline ends. The CDR3 covers 13 residues. The germline gives CDR1 LNHDA, CDR2 SQIVND (reference sequence). CDR3 DNA sequence: TGTGCCAGTAGTCACAGCCGGGGCACTGAAGCTTTCTTT. It translates to CASSHSRGTEAFF. Full variable domain (outside the CDR3, taken from reference TRBV19 and TRBJ1-1): DGGITQSPKYLFRKEGQNVTLSCEQNLNHDAMYWYRQDPGQGLRLIYYSQIVNDFQKGDIAEGYSVSREKKESFPLTVTSAQKNPTAFYLCASSHSRGTEAFFGQGTRLTVV.

The CDR3 loop is CAIRRDRVSGELFF. CDR3 coding DNA: TGTGCCATCAGGAGGGACAGGGTGTCCGGGGAGCTGTTTTTT. V usage is TRBV10-3 and J usage is TRBJ2-2; 9 bases are a match to TRBD1. CDR3 length: 14 residues. The V and J ends lost 6 bases and 6 bases, in that order; junction bases with no gene match: 5. Looked up from germline, CDR1 is ENHRY and CDR2 is SYGVKD.

A note on this clonotype: The junction and the germline gene differ at one end; a read error may be behind it. V and J are TRBV6-4 and TRBJ2-3, with D possibly TRBD2 on 8 matching bases. The CDR3 sequence is 14 residues long. CDR1 MRHNA and CDR2 SNTAGT come from the germline V gene. The CDR3 nucleotides are TGTGCCAGCATTCGCGGGAGGAGGACAGGTACGCAGTATTTT. Its protein is CASIRGRRTGTQYF.

The chain combines TRBV5-1 with TRBJ2-2; a weak D match, TRBD1 (6 bases). The CDR3 covers 15 residues. The V and J ends lost 4 bases and 3 bases respectively, with 13 bases between them. Germline V gene lookup returns CDR1 SGHRS and CDR2 YFSETQ. The CDR3 nucleotides read TGCGCCAGCAGCACCGACAGGAGAGACACCGGGGAGCTGTTTTTT. Residues: CASSTDRRDTGELFF.

The V call is TRBV6-5, the J call TRBJ1-1, with 7 nucleotides matching TRBD1. This CDR3 is built from 13 residues. Germline trimming cut 7 bases from V and 6 bases from J; bases unmatched to any gene: 8. Germline CDR1 is MNHEY and CDR2 is SVGAGI. The CDR3 nucleotides are TGTGCCAGCATCAGACAGGGTTTCGCTGAAGCTTTCTTT. The encoded protein is CASIRQGFAEAFF.

This clonotype was counted at least ten times. This chain uses TRBV10-3 with TRBJ2-2, with a weak D call TRBD2 (5 bases). Germline lookup yields CDR1 ENHRY and CDR2 SYGVKD. CDR3 length: 15 residues. The germline V and J ends were trimmed by 3 bases and 10 bases, with 18 bases remaining between them. The CDR3 region has the DNA TGTGCCATCAGTGACCCGTACGACTACTGGCCGGAGCTGTTTTTT. It codes for CAISDPYDYWPELFF.

This clonotype was seen a few times. The chain employs TRBV13 and TRBJ1-2; D uncertain. CDR3 length equals 13 residues. CDR1 and CDR2 (germline): PRHDT, FYEKMQ (reference sequence). V was clipped by 4 bases and J by 3 bases, with 9 bases between them. Here the CDR3 reads CASSSLFYYGYTF. CDR3 in DNA: TGTGCCAGCAGCTCCCTGTTTTACTATGGCTACACCTTC.

This clonotype has at least ten counts. The rearrangement joins TRBV10-3 to TRBJ1-1, with no clear D. Per the germline V gene, CDR1 is ENHRY and CDR2 is SYGVKD. V lost 9 bases to trimming and J lost 0 bases, with 11 bases between them. The CDR3 extends over 13 amino acids. CDR3 in DNA: TGTGCCATTCAGGTACTCATGAACACTGAAGCTTTCTTT. Amino acid sequence: CAIQVLMNTEAFF.

About this clonotype itself: Without the conserved terminal phenylalanine or tryptophan, this CDR3 likely stems from a read error. The chain employs TRBV4-1 and TRBJ2-7, with a possible D match to TRBD1 (6 bases). V was cut by 3 bases and J by 2 bases, with 17 bases left in between. The CDR3 covers 16 residues. Germline-derived CDR1 and CDR2 are MGHRA and YSYEKL. CDR3 DNA sequence: TGCGCCAGCAGCCAGGAAAACAGGGCAGGGGCCTACGAGCAGTACCTC. The encoded protein is CASSQENRAGAYEQYL.

The chain recombines TRBV10-3 with TRBJ2-1; TRBD2 aligns across 7 bases. The ends lost 5 bases at V and 6 bases at J; junction bases unmatched: 7. The CDR3 extends over 14 amino acids. Germline assignment: CDR1 ENHRY and CDR2 SYGVKD. Here the CDR3 DNA reads TGTGCCATCAGTAGCGGGGTGAAGGGCAATGAGCAGTTCTTC. This sequence encodes CAISSGVKGNEQFF.

Regarding this clonotype: Since a much larger clone is just one base distant, this may be a read error. The rearrangement uses TRBV5-4 and TRBJ1-5; tentative D call: TRBD1 (5 bases). The CDR3 is 14 residues long. Germline V CDR1 and CDR2: SGHNT, YYREEE (reference sequence). The CDR3 DNA sequence: TGTGCCAGCAGCTTGGCAGGGCCAGGGCAGCCCCAGCGTTTT. It encodes CASSLAGPGQPQRF.

The V gene is TRBV25-1, the J gene TRBJ2-7; 9 bases map to TRBD1. The CDR3 covers 16 residues. J lost 3 bases, V lost 4 bases, and 10 bases had no gene match. Germline V gene lookup returns CDR1 MGHDK and CDR2 SYGVNS. CDR3 DNA sequence: TGTGCCAGCAGTGCCCCCGGACAGGGGCCGATCTACGAGCAGTACTTC. It specifies CASSAPGQGPIYEQYF.

There are many counts of this clonotype. The chain joins TRBV11-3 to TRBJ2-5; 7 nucleotides align to TRBD2. V lost 2 bases to trimming and J lost 2 bases; unmatched junction nucleotides: 2. This CDR3 spans 14 amino acids. Germline assignment: CDR1 SGHNT and CDR2 YENEEA. The CDR3 nucleotides are TGTGCCAGCAGCTTATGGCGGGGGCAAGAGACCCAGTACTTC. Translated: CASSLWRGQETQYF.

This clonotype was picked up one time. The chain employs TRBV20-1 and TRBJ1-5; no firm D call. Germline CDR1 and CDR2: DFQATT and SNEGSKA (reference sequence). Trimming took off 4 bases at V and 11 bases at J, with 21 bases between the two ends. The CDR3 consists of 14 residues. The CDR3 region has the DNA TGCAGTGCTAACCTGGATCTGTACCAAGAGACCCAGCATTTT. This gives the protein CSANLDLYQETQHF.

The V and J genes are TRBV29-1 and TRBJ1-2; 8 positions match TRBD1. In germline, CDR1 is SQVTM, CDR2 ANQGSEA. CDR3 length: 17 amino acids. V was clipped by 4 bases and J by 0 bases; unmatched bases: 13. The CDR3 region is CSVGHNCPGQANYGYTF. The CDR3 DNA follows: TGCAGCGTTGGGCACAATTGCCCGGGACAGGCTAACTATGGCTACACCTTC.

This chain links TRBV10-3 with TRBJ1-5, with 9 nucleotides matching TRBD1. Looked up from germline, CDR1 is ENHRY and CDR2 is SYGVKD. CDR3 size: 15 residues. The ends lost 3 bases at V and 5 bases at J; junction bases unmatched: 5. As DNA, the CDR3 is TGTGCCATCAGTGAAACAGGGGGCGTAGATCAGCCCCAGCATTTT. Protein product: CAISETGGVDQPQHF.

The CDR3 bases are TGTGCCATCAGTAAAGGGGGTCACACTGAAGCTTTCTTT. Translated, it gives CAISKGGHTEAFF. This chain connects TRBV10-3 to TRBJ1-1; TRBD1 is a possible D gene (6 bases). Germline V gene lookup returns CDR1 ENHRY and CDR2 SYGVKD. V lost 5 bases and J 3 bases, leaving 10 bases between the germline ends. This CDR3 spans 13 amino acids.

This clonotype was seen a handful of times. This sequence joins TRBV20-1 and TRBJ2-5, with 7 bases lining up with TRBD2. Trimming cost V 0 bases and J 2 bases; bases outside gene matches: 6. Germline values: CDR1 DFQATT, CDR2 SNEGSKA (reference sequence). The CDR3 covers 15 residues. The CDR3 DNA follows: TGCAGTGCTAGAGATCCTTGGGGGGGGCAAGAGACCCAGTACTTC. Its protein product is CSARDPWGGQETQYF.

This clonotype was detected only a few times. The rearrangement links TRBV7-2 to TRBJ2-2, with D unresolved. The CDR3 covers 17 residues. Trimming removed 5 bases at V and 5 bases at J, with 21 bases between. CDR1 is SGHTA and CDR2 is FQGNSA in the germline V gene. CDR3 region: CASSVDKRNLRTGELFF. CDR3 nucleotides: TGTGCCAGCAGCGTCGACAAGAGGAATTTAAGGACCGGGGAGCTGTTTTTT.

Many counts were recorded for this clonotype. The V call is TRBV9, the J call TRBJ2-5; 10 bases align to TRBD1. This CDR3 spans 16 amino acids. CDR1 is SGDLS, CDR2 YYNGEE, per germline. Germline trimming cut 3 bases from V and 5 bases from J; bases unmatched to any gene: 10. CDR3 amino acids: CASSAAGQGEVETQYF. CDR3 nucleotide sequence: TGTGCCAGCAGCGCAGCAGGACAGGGGGAGGTGGAGACCCAGTACTTC. The full variable domain, with the rest looked up from reference TRBV9 and TRBJ2-5, is DSGVTQTPKHLITATGQRVTLRCSPRSGDLSVYWYQQSLDQGLQFLIQYYNGEERAKGNILERFSAQQFPDLHSELNLSSLELGDSALYFCASSAAGQGEVETQYFGPGTRLLVL.

In this sample, this clonotype turned up once. The junction and the germline gene differ at one end; a read error may be behind it. The V call is TRBV10-3, the J call TRBJ2-7, with 7 bases identical to TRBD2. The length of the CDR3 is 15 residues. Germline CDR1 and CDR2: ENHRY and SYGVKD. The CDR3 nucleotides read TGTGCCAGCAGTTCCGCCTCCGCGGGGGAGAACGAGCAGTACTTC. It is translated as CASSSASAGENEQYF.